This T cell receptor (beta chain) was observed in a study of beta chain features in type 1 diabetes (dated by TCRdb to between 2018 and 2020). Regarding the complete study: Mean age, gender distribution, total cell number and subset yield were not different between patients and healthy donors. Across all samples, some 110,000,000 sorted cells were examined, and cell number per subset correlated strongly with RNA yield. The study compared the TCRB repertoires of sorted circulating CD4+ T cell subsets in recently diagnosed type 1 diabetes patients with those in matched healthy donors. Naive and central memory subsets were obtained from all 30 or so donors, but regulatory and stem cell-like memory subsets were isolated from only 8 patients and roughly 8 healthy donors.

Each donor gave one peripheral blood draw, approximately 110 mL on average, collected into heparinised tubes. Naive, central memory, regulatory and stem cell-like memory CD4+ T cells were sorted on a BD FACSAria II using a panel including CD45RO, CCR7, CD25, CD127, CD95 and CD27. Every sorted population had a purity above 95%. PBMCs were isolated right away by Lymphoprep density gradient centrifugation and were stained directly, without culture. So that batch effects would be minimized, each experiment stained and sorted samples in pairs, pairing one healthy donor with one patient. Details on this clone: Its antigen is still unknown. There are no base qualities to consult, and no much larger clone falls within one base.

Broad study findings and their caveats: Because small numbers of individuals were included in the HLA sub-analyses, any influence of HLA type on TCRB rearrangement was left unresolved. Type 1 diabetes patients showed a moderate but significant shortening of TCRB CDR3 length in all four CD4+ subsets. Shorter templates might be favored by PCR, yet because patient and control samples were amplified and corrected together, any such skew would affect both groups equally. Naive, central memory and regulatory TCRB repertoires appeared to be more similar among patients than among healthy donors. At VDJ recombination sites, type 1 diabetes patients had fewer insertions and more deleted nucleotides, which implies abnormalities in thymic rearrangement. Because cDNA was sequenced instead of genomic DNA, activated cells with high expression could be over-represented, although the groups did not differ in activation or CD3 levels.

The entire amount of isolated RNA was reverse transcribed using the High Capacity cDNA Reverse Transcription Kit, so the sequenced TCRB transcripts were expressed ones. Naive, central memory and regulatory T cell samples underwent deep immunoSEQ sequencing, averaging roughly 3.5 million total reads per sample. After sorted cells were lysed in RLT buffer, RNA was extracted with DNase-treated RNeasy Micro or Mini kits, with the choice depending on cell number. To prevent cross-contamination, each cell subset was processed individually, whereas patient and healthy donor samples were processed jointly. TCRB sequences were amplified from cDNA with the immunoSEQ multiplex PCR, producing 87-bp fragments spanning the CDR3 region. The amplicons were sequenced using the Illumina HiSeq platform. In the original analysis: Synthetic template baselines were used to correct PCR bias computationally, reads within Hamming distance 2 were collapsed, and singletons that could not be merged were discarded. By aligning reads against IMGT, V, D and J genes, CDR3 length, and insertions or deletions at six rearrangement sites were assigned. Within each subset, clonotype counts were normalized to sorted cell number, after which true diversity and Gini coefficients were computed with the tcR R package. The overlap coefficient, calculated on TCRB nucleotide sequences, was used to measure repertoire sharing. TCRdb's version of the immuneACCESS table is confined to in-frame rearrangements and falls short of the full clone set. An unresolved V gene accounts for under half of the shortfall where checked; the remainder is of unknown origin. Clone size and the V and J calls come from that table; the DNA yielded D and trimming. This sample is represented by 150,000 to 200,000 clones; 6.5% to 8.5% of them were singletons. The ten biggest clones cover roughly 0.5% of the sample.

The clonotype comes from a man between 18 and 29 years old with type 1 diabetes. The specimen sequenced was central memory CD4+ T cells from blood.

The CDR3 amino acid sequence is: CASSQESGRGYSPLHF. The DNA sequence follows: TGCGCCAGCAGCCAAGAATCGGGCAGGGGCTACTCACCCCTCCACTTT. The chain joins TRBV4-3 to TRBJ1-6; the best D guess is TRBD1, with 6 bases matching. The CDR3, from cysteine to phenylalanine, totals 16 residues. The read is trimmed to its CDR3 DNA, 48 bases read in frame from base 1. According to the germline V gene, CDR1 reads LGHNA and CDR2 reads YSLEER. The junction shows trimming of 0 bases on V and 10 bases on J, plus 16 bases between the germline ends.